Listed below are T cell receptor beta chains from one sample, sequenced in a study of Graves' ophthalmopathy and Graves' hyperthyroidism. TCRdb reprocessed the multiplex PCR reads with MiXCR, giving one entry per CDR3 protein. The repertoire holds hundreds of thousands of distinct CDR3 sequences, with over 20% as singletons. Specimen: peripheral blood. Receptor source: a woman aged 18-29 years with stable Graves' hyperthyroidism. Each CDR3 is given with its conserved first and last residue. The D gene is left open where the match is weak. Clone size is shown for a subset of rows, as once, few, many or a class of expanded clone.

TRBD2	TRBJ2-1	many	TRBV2	TGTGCCAGCATGCTAGCGGGAGGGAATGAGCAGTTCTTC	CASMLAGGNEQFF
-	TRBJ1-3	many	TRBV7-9	TGTGCCAGCAGCCAGGACGGCTCTGGAAACACCATATATTTT	CASSQDGSGNTIYF
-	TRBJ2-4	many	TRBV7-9	TGTGCCAGCAGCTGGGGACTTTTGACTGCCAAAAACATTCAGTACTTC	CASSWGLLTAKNIQYF
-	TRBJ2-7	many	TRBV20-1	TGCAGTGCTAGAATCCCGACCCCTCGCCCCTACGAGCAGTACTTC	CSARIPTPRPYEQYF
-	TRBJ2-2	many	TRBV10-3	TGTGCCATCAGTGAGTCGTTGTGGGGGAACACCGGGGAGCTGTTTTTT	CAISESLWGNTGELFF
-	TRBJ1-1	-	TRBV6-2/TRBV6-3	TGTGCCAGCAGTTTTGTCGGACTCACGTTCATGAACACTGAAGCTTTCTTT	CASSFVGLTFMNTEAFF
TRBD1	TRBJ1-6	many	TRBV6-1	TGTGCCAGCAGTGGGGGACAGGGGAATTGGAATTCACCCCTCCACTTT	CASSGGQGNWNSPLHF
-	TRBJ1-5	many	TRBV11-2	TGTGCCAGCAGCTTAGAAAGTGCAGACTATAGCAATCAGCCCCAGCATTTT	CASSLESADYSNQPQHF
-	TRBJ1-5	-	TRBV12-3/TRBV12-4	TGTGCCAGCAGCCGAGAACAGGGATTTGGCAATCAGCCCCAGCATTTT	CASSREQGFGNQPQHF
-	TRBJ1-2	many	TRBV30	TGTGCCTGGAGTCTAGAGGACAACTATGGCTACACCTTC	CAWSLEDNYGYTF
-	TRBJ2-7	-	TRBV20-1	TGCAGTGCTAGAGGACTAGCCTACGAGCAGTACTTC	CSARGLAYEQYF
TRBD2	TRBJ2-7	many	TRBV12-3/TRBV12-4	TGTGCCAGCAGTACTAGCGGGAAGTATAACTACGAGCAGTACTTC	CASSTSGKYNYEQYF
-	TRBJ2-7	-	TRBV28	TGTGCCAGCAGTTTTAGGATCAGCTCCGAGCAGTACTTC	CASSFRISSEQYF
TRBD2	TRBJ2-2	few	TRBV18	TGTGCCAGCTCAAAACTAGCGACAGACACCGGGGAGCTGTTTTTT	CASSKLATDTGELFF
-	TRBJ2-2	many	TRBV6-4	TGTGCCAGCAGTGCCCGGGCGTCCGGGGAGCTGTTTTTT	CASSARASGELFF
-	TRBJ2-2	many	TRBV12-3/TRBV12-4	TGTGCCAGCAGTTCTCCAGCGGAGAACACCGGGGAGCTGTTTTTT	CASSSPAENTGELFF